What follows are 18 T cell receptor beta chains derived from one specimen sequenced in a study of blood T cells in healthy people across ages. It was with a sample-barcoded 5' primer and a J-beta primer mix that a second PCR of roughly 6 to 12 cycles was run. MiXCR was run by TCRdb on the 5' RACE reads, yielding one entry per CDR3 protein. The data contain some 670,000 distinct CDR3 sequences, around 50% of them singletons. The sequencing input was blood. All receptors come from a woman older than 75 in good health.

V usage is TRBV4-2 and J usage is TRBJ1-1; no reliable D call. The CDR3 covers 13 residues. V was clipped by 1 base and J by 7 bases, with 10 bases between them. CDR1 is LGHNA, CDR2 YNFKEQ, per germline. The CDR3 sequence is CASSQARGNEAFF. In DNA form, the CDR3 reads TGTGCCAGCAGCCAAGCCCGGGGTAATGAAGCTTTCTTT.

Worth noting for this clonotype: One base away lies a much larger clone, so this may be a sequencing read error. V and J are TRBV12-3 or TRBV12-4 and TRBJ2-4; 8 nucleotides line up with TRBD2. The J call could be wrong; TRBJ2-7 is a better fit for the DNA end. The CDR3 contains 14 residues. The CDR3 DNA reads TGTGCCAACAGTTTAGACGGGAGGGTGCGCGAGCAGTACTTC. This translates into CANSLDGRVREQYF.

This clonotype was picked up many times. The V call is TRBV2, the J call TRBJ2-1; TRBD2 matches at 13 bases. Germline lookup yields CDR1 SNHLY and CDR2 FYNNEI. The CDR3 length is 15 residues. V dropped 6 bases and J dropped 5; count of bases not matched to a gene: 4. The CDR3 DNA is TGTGCCAGCAGCCCACTAGCGGGAGGGAACAATGAGCAGTTCTTC. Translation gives CASSPLAGGNNEQFF.

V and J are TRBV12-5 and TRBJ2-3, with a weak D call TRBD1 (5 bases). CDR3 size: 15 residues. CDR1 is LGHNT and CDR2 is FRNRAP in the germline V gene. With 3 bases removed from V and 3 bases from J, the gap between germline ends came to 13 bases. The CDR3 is CASGFSGHSTDTQYF. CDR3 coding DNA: TGTGCTAGTGGTTTTTCAGGGCATAGTACAGATACGCAGTATTTT.

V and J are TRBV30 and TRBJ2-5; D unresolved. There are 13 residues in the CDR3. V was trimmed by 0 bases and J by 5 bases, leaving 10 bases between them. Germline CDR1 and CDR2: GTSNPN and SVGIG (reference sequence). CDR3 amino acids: CAWSVVRQETQYF. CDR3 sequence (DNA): TGTGCCTGGAGTGTAGTTAGGCAGGAGACCCAGTACTTC.

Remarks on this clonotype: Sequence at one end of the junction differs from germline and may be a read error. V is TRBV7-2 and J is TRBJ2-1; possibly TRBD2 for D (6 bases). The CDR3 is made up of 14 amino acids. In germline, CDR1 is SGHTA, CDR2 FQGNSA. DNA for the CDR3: TGTGCTAGCAGCTTATTTTCTAGCGAGACCGAGCAGTTCTTC. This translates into CASSLFSSETEQFF.

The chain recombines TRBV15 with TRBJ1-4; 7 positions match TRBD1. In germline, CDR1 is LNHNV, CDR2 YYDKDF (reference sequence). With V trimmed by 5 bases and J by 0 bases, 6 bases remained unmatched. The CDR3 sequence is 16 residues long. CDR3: CATSGDRSATNEKLFF. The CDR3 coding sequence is TGTGCCACCAGCGGGGACAGAAGTGCAACTAATGAAAAACTGTTTTTT.

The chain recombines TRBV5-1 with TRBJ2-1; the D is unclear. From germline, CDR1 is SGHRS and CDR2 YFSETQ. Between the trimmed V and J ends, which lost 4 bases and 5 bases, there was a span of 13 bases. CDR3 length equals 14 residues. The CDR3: CASSSSPGDNEQFF. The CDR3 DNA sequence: TGCGCCAGCAGCAGTAGCCCAGGAGACAATGAGCAGTTCTTC. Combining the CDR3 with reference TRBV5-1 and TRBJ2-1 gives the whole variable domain KAGVTQTPRYLIKTRGQQVTLSCSPISGHRSVSWYQQTPGQGLQFLFEYFSETQRNKGNFPGRFSGRQFSNSRSEMNVSTLELGDSALYLCASSSSPGDNEQFFGPGTRLTVL.

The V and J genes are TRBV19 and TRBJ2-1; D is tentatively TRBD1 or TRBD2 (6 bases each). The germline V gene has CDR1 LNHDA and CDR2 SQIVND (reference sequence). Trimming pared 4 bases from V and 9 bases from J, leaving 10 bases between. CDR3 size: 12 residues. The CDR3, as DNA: TGTGCCAGTAGTACCAGGGGAGGTGAGCAGTTCTTC. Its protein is CASSTRGGEQFF.

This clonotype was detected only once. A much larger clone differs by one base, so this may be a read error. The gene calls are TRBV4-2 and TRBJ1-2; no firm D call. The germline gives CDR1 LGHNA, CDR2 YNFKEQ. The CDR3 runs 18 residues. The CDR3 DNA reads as TGTGTCAGCAGCCAAGCTCACTTCACCCAGCTCGGAGGTCTTGGCTACACCTTC. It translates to CVSSQAHFTQLGGLGYTF.

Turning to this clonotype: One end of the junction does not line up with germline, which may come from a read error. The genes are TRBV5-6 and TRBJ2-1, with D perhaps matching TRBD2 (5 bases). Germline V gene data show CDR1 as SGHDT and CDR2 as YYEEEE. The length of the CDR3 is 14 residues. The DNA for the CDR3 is TGTACCAGCAGCACCCTCTTAAGAGGGAATGAGCAGTTCTTC. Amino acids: CTSSTLLRGNEQFF.

The CDR3 nucleotides are TGTGCCAGCAGCCGGCTCGACGACAGGGGAGCGTATGGCTACACCTTC. Protein product: CASSRLDDRGAYGYTF. This chain links TRBV14 with TRBJ1-2; 8 nucleotides line up with TRBD1. The V segment lost 4 bases and the J segment 5 bases; nucleotides outside the gene matches: 12. The CDR3 consists of 16 residues. Germline V CDR1 and CDR2: SGHDN, FVKESK.

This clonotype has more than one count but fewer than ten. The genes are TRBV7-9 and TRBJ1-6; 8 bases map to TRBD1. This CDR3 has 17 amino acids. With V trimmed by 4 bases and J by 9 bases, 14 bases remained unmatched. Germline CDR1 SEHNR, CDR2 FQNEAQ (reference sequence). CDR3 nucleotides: TGTGCCAGCAGCTCCGGGACAGGCTCCCTTCAGGTTTCACCCCTCCACTTT. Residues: CASSSGTGSLQVSPLHF.

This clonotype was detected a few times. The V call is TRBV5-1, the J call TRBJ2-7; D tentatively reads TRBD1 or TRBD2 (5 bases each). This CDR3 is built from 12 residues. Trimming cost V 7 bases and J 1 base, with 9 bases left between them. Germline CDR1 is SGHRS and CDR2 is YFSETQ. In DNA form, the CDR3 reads TGCGCCAGCGGGACGAGGTCCTACGAGCAGTACTTC. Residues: CASGTRSYEQYF.

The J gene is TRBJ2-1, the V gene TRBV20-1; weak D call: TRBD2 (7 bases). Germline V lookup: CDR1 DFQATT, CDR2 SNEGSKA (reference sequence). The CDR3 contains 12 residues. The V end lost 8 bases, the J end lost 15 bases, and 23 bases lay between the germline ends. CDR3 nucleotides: TGCAGTCCACAGAGGGGGGGCGATTTACGGTTCTTC. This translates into CSPQRGGDLRFF.

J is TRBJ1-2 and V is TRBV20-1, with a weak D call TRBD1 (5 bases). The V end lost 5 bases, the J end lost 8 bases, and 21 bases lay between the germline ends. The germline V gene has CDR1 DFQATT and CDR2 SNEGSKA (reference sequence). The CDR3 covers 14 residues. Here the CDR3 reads CSAGRQGPLSGYTF. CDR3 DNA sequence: TGCAGTGCTGGACGTCAGGGACCCTTAAGCGGCTACACCTTC.

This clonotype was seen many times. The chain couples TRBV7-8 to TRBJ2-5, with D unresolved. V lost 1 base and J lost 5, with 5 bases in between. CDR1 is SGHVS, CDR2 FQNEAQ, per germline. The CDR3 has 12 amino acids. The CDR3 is CASSLEWETQYF. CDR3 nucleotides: TGTGCCAGCAGCTTAGAATGGGAGACCCAGTACTTC.

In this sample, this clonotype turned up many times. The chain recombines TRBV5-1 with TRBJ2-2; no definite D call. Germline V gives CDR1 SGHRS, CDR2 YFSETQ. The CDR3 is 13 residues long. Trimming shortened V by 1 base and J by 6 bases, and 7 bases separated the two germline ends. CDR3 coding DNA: TGCGCCAGCAGCTTGCAATGGGCCGGGGAGCTGTTTTTT. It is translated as CASSLQWAGELFF.